This TCR beta chain was recorded in a study of blood T cell repertoires in COVID-19. Study-wide context: Italy, Spain and the United States were the sources of the convalescent and acute COVID-19 samples. From T cells, B-cell-depleted T cells, or PBMCs came the material, which was cDNA or gDNA.

V lost 8 bases, J lost 4 bases, and 7 bases stayed unmatched. The CDR3 is 13 residues long. The germline V gene has CDR1 SEHNR and CDR2 FQNEAQ (reference sequence). Source study methods: Amplification from reference gene primers served as the basis for estimated nucleated cell counts. The assay was immunoSEQ multiplex PCR, and TCRdb's table has in-frame clones only and misses some. The V and J calls and clone size were taken over from that table, and D and trimming were inferred from the DNA. This sample has 73,000 or so clones, with about nine tenths found just once. The rearrangement uses TRBV7-9 and TRBJ2-7; 8 bases align to TRBD1. The sample taken for sequencing was peripheral blood. This receptor was taken from a man younger than 40 with acute or convalescent COVID-19. The CDR3 DNA sequence: TGTGCCAGCGCGGGGACAGGAGTTTACGAGCAGTACTTC. Translating it yields CASAGTGVYEQYF.